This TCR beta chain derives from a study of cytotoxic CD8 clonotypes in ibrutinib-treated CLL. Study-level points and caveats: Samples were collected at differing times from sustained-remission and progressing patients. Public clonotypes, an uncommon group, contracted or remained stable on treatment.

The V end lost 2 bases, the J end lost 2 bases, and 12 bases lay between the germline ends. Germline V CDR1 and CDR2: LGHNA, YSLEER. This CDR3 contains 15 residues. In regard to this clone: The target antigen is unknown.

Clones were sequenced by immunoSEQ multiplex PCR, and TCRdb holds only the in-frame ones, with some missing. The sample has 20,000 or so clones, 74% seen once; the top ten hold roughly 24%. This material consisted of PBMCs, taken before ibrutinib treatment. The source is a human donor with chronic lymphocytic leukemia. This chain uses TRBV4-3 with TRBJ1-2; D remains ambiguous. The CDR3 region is CASSQSPGNNYGYTF. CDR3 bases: TGCGCCAGCAGCCAATCTCCGGGCAACAACTATGGCTACACCTTC.